The 21 T cell receptor beta chains reported below all come from one sample, sequenced in a study of cytomegalovirus exposure and HLA in healthy donors. Use of 60 Vbeta and 13 Jbeta primers characterized the PCR. Produced via immunoSEQ multiplex PCR; TCRdb's table is partial and in-frame only. The repertoire includes 190,000 or so clones, around 86% of them detected once, and 1.6% sits in the top ten. The sequenced sample consisted of PBMCs. Receptor source: a man aged 45-65 years in good health and CMV-seronegative.

This chain uses TRBV9 with TRBJ2-2; D ambiguous. V lost 3 bases, J lost 5 bases, and 8 bases lay in between. The CDR3 spans 13 residues. Germline V gives CDR1 SGDLS, CDR2 YYNGEE. In DNA, the CDR3 is TGTGCCAGCAGCGGAGTCCTAACCGGGGAGCTGTTTTTT. Its translation is CASSGVLTGELFF. Supplemented by reference TRBV9 and TRBJ2-2, the full variable domain reads DSGVTQTPKHLITATGQRVTLRCSPRSGDLSVYWYQQSLDQGLQFLIQYYNGEERAKGNILERFSAQQFPDLHSELNLSSLELGDSALYFCASSGVLTGELFFGEGSRLTVL.

V is TRBV27 and J is TRBJ2-4; 15 nucleotides line up with TRBD2. Unmatched junction bases numbered 13, after V lost 5 bases and J lost 2 bases. The CDR3 is made up of 20 amino acids. Germline CDR1 MNHEY, CDR2 SMNVEV (reference sequence). CDR3 coding DNA: TGTGCCAGCAGTCCAACCGCGGGACTAGCGGGAGGAAGGACCAAAAACATTCAGTACTTC. Protein product: CASSPTAGLAGGRTKNIQYF.

This clone has a handful of counts. This sequence joins TRBV4-2 and TRBJ1-2, with 10 bases fitting TRBD1. This CDR3 spans 13 amino acids. In germline, CDR1 is LGHNA, CDR2 YNFKEQ. Trimming at V came to 5 bases and at J to 4 bases, leaving 1 base not matched to a gene. The CDR3 nucleotides are TGTGCCAGCAGCGGGGACAGGGGCTATGGCTACACCTTC. Amino acid sequence: CASSGDRGYGYTF.

This chain links TRBV7-9 with TRBJ2-7; 7 nucleotides agree with TRBD2. The CDR3 consists of 15 residues. CDR1 is SEHNR and CDR2 is FQNEAQ in the germline V gene (reference sequence). The V and J ends lost 5 bases and 3 bases, in that order; junction bases with no gene match: 10. DNA for the CDR3: TGTGCCAGCAGCCCCCTGAGCGGGGCTTACTACGAGCAGTACTTC. It yields the protein CASSPLSGAYYEQYF.

This clone showed up just a few times. The V call is TRBV6-6, the J call TRBJ1-4, with D tentatively TRBD1 (5 bases). V gave up 6 bases and J gave up 8 bases, with 16 bases separating them. Germline V gene data show CDR1 as MNHNY and CDR2 as SVGAGI (reference sequence). The CDR3 loop spans 14 amino acids. The CDR3 here is CASSLKGKYEKLFF. CDR3 bases: TGTGCCAGCAGCCTAAAGGGGAAATACGAAAAACTGTTTTTT.

V is TRBV30 and J is TRBJ2-1; D possibly corresponds to TRBD2 (5 bases). Per the germline V gene, CDR1 is GTSNPN and CDR2 is SVGIG (reference sequence). This CDR3 region has 14 residues. The germline V and J ends were trimmed by 7 bases and 4 bases, with 17 bases remaining between them. The CDR3 DNA reads as TGTGCCTCTAAACGGGGTGGCGCATACAATGAGCAGTTCTTC. It translates to CASKRGGAYNEQFF.

The chain is built from TRBV15 and TRBJ2-5; D may be TRBD1 (5 bases). The V end was cut by 3 bases, the J end by 1 base, with 12 bases between. CDR1 and CDR2 (germline): LNHNV, YYDKDF (reference sequence). The CDR3 runs to 15 residues. CDR3 DNA: TGTGCCACCAGCAGGATACAGGACGTCCAAGAGACCCAGTACTTC. Translated, it gives CATSRIQDVQETQYF.

V gene TRBV11-1 combines with J gene TRBJ2-1, with 10 bases fitting TRBD2. Germline CDR1 SGHAT, CDR2 FQDESV (reference sequence). This CDR3 spans 15 amino acids. Trimming at V came to 5 bases and at J to 3 bases, leaving 4 bases not matched to a gene. The CDR3 bases are TGTGCCAGCAGCCCTAGCGGGAGCGGCTACAATGAGCAGTTCTTC. This sequence encodes CASSPSGSGYNEQFF.

This clone has more than one count but fewer than ten. The rearrangement uses TRBV5-4 and TRBJ1-6, with D tentatively TRBD1 (5 bases). Germline V gene data show CDR1 as SGHNT and CDR2 as YYREEE (reference sequence). CDR3 length: 16 residues. V lost 4 bases and J lost 7, with 18 bases in between. In DNA form, the CDR3 reads TGTGCCAGCAGCCATGAACCGGGACTCAGAAATTCACCCCTCCACTTT. Encoded protein: CASSHEPGLRNSPLHF.

For this clone: A read error may produce the germline difference seen at one junction end. The rearrangement links TRBV6-1 to TRBJ2-1; 7 positions match TRBD2. The germline V gene has CDR1 MNHNS and CDR2 SASEGT. The CDR3 contains 14 residues. CDR3 loop: CASLTSDAYNEQLF. The CDR3 nucleotides are TGTGCCAGCCTTACTAGCGACGCCTACAATGAGCAGCTCTTC.

The V and J genes are TRBV7-2 and TRBJ2-3; no clear D gene. Germline V gives CDR1 SGHTA, CDR2 FQGNSA. The ends were cut back, 1 base at V and 0 bases at J, with 11 bases in the middle. The CDR3 sequence is 16 residues long. The CDR3 region is CASSLGLAPSTDTQYF. CDR3 DNA: TGTGCCAGCAGCTTAGGACTTGCCCCTAGCACAGATACGCAGTATTTT.

This chain links TRBV4-1 with TRBJ2-7, with 7 bases matching TRBD2. This CDR3 spans 14 amino acids. Germline V gene sequence: CDR1 MGHRA, CDR2 YSYEKL. After removal of 6 bases from V and 2 bases from J, the junction contained 7 bases not matched to a gene. The CDR3 nucleotides read TGCGCCAGCAGGACCGGGCTAGCGGCCTACGAGCAGTACTTC. It encodes CASRTGLAAYEQYF.

This clone was counted a few times. The chain uses TRBV11-2 and TRBJ1-1, with D unresolved. V was cut by 9 bases and J by 3 bases, with 8 bases left in between. CDR3 size: 11 residues. CDR1 SGHAT and CDR2 FQNNGV come from the germline V gene. CDR3 bases: TGTGCCAGTCGCGGGTACACTGAAGCTTTCTTT. Amino acids: CASRGYTEAFF.

The CDR3 sequence is CASNLSPTSYEQYF. The CDR3 region has the DNA TGTGCCAGTAACTTATCCCCAACCTCCTACGAGCAGTACTTC. The chain combines TRBV19 with TRBJ2-7; D is uncertain. CDR3 length: 14 residues. The ends were cut back, 7 bases at V and 0 bases at J, with 13 bases in the middle. Germline V lookup: CDR1 LNHDA, CDR2 SQIVND (reference sequence).

The rearrangement uses TRBV7-9 and TRBJ2-4, with D possibly matching TRBD1 (6 bases). Per the germline V gene, CDR1 is SEHNR and CDR2 is FQNEAQ (reference sequence). The CDR3 spans 15 residues. Deletions cut 2 bases from V and 1 base from J, with 9 bases between. The CDR3 DNA is TGTGCCAGCAGCTTAACAGGGACGGCCAAAAACATTCAGTACTTC. Its protein product is CASSLTGTAKNIQYF. The full variable domain, rest sourced from reference TRBV7-9 and TRBJ2-4, is DTGVSQNPRHKITKRGQNVTFRCDPISEHNRLYWYRQTLGQGPEFLTYFQNEAQLEKSRLLSDRFSAERPKGSFSTLEIQRTEQGDSAMYLCASSLTGTAKNIQYFGAGTRLSVL.

This chain joins TRBV19 and TRBJ2-3, with TRBD2 matching over 12 bases. The ends lost 6 bases at V and 6 bases at J; junction bases unmatched: 4. The CDR3 consists of 14 residues. The germline gives CDR1 LNHDA, CDR2 SQIVND (reference sequence). CDR3 protein: CASRPSGRVDTQYF. The CDR3 bases are TGTGCCAGTAGACCTAGCGGGAGGGTGGATACGCAGTATTTT.

J is TRBJ1-4 and V is TRBV7-2, with TRBD1 matching 8 bases. V lost 1 base and J lost 6; bases outside the gene matches: 4. CDR3 length: 15 residues. Germline V gene data show CDR1 as SGHTA and CDR2 as FQGNSA. This CDR3 reads CASSLVSGGYEKLFF. CDR3 bases: TGTGCCAGCAGCTTAGTCTCAGGGGGCTATGAAAAACTGTTTTTT.

J is TRBJ2-5 and V is TRBV5-4, with 10 positions matching TRBD2. The V segment lost 4 bases and the J segment 4 bases; nucleotides outside the gene matches: 10. The germline CDR1 and CDR2 sequences are SGHNT and YYREEE (reference sequence). The CDR3 has 16 amino acids. CDR3 residues: CASSLRTSGGAETQYF. In DNA form, the CDR3 reads TGTGCCAGCAGCCTCCGGACTAGCGGCGGGGCAGAGACCCAGTACTTC. Based on the CDR3 plus reference TRBV5-4 and TRBJ2-5, the full variable domain is ETGVTQSPTHLIKTRGQQVTLRCSSQSGHNTVSWYQQALGQGPQFIFQYYREEENGRGNFPPRFSGLQFPNYSSELNVNALELDDSALYLCASSLRTSGGAETQYFGPGTRLLVL.

The chain uses TRBV10-3 and TRBJ1-6; possibly TRBD1 for D (5 bases). Trimming left V 3 bases short and J 10 bases short, with 13 bases between. Germline V lookup: CDR1 ENHRY, CDR2 SYGVKD. The CDR3 runs to 14 residues. The CDR3 is CAISESQGNSPLHF. The CDR3 nucleotides read TGTGCCATCAGTGAAAGCCAGGGCAACTCACCCCTCCACTTT.

This chain joins TRBV4-1 and TRBJ2-2, with D tentatively TRBD1 (5 bases). The CDR3 sequence is 16 residues long. The V gene's germline CDR1 is MGHRA and CDR2 YSYEKL. V lost 2 bases, J lost 4 bases, and 14 bases lay in between. The CDR3 DNA reads TGCGCCAGCAGCCAAATGGAATCCCAGGGCACCGGGGAGCTGTTTTTT. Translation: CASSQMESQGTGELFF.

This clone was recorded a few times. V is TRBV6-5 and J is TRBJ2-7, with a weak D call TRBD1 (5 bases). The CDR3 has 15 amino acids. With 0 bases removed from V and 5 bases from J, the gap between germline ends came to 14 bases. Germline loops: CDR1 MNHEY, CDR2 SVGAGI. The CDR3 nucleotides read TGTGCCAGCAGTTACTCATGGAGTACAGGCGACGAGCAGTACTTC. Protein product: CASSYSWSTGDEQYF.